Listed here is a single T cell receptor beta chain. Germline V lookup: CDR1 SGHTA, CDR2 FQGNSA. With 8 bases clipped from V and 6 bases from J, the junction kept 12 bases outside the gene matches. The CDR3 totals 14 residues. These data come from a study of blood T cell repertoires in COVID-19. Study-level background: Acute-phase and convalescent COVID-19 samples originated in the United States, Italy and Spain.

In the study's own analysis: Scientists estimated how many nucleated cells there were by amplifying reference gene primers. Using immunoSEQ multiplex PCR, the repertoire was profiled, and TCRdb retains in-frame clones only, with some absent. The DNA gave D and trimming, while V, J and clone size come from that table. This sample has under 300,000 clones, with roughly 90% found just once. This TCR was recovered from a middle-aged man with acute or convalescent COVID-19. The V and J genes are TRBV7-2 and TRBJ1-2; 7 bases fit TRBD1. Specimen: peripheral blood. CDR3 residues: CASDKYGRGNGYTF. The CDR3 DNA follows: TGTGCCAGCGACAAGTACGGCAGGGGGAATGGCTACACCTTC.